This TCR beta chain was sequenced for a study of T cells in Graves' hyperthyroidism and ophthalmopathy. TCR beta CDR3 region amplification was performed from RNA transcripts. Using the HTBI primer set, a first-round RT-PCR was run on the TCR CDR3. TCRdb reprocessed the multiplex PCR reads via MiXCR and lists one record per CDR3 protein. The sample contains 700,000 to 950,000 distinct CDR3 sequences, roughly 32% of which appear only once. There are a few counts of this clonotype. Its antigen is currently unknown. Study observations and caveats: Prediction of ophthalmopathy progression came a median approximately 7 months pre-onset.

Germline V lookup: CDR1 MRHNA, CDR2 SNTAGT. The CDR3 sequence is 14 residues long. The V segment lost 6 bases and the J segment 11 bases; nucleotides outside the gene matches: 13. Those with hyperthyroidism were 18 to 65 years old, newly diagnosed, and ill for under 2 months. Sequenced input: blood. This receptor was identified in a woman aged 40-49 years with Graves' hyperthyroidism. V is TRBV6-4 and J is TRBJ1-5; 7 positions agree with TRBD1. The CDR3 DNA reads TGTGCCAGCAGGGAGACAGGGCGCCGGGAGGCCCAGCATTTT. Translation gives CASRETGRREAQHF.